This T cell receptor (beta chain) originates from a study of cytomegalovirus exposure and HLA in healthy donors. Trimming left V 2 bases short and J 4 bases short, with 9 bases between. CDR1 MGHRA and CDR2 YSYEKL come from the germline V gene. This CDR3 has 15 residues. It was with 60 Vbeta and 13 Jbeta primers that the PCR ran. Measured with immunoSEQ multiplex PCR; TCRdb has only the in-frame clones, and not every one. The profile shows 55,000 to 75,000 clones, roughly 75% of them singletons. Healthy individuals who donated bone marrow served as the donors. The source of this sequence is a woman in her twenties or thirties in good health and CMV-seropositive. The sequencing input was PBMCs. The chain employs TRBV4-1 and TRBJ2-6; D is ambiguous. The CDR3 coding sequence is TGCGCCAGCAGCCAACCATACCGGGGGGCCAACGTCCTGACTTTC. It translates to CASSQPYRGANVLTF.